Sequencing of this TCR beta chain was carried out in a study of T cells in localized non-small cell lung cancer. Study-wide points: Uninvolved adjacent lung showed peak T cell clonality, exceeding tumor.

Trimming cost V 6 bases and J 0 bases; bases outside gene matches: 4. CDR1 MNHEY and CDR2 SVGAGI come from the germline V gene. This CDR3 has 15 residues. TCRdb's table, derived via immunoSEQ multiplex PCR, lists solely in-frame clones and lacks some. The profile covers around 10,000 clones, with 70% to 85% appearing a single time and about 31% taken by the ten largest. Remarks on this clone: What it binds is unknown.

The J gene is TRBJ1-3, the V gene TRBV6-5; 8 nucleotides line up with TRBD1. The specimen comprised peripheral blood, sampled before any cancer treatment. The TCR was taken from a male donor at least 60 years old with stage I lung adenocarcinoma. DNA of the CDR3: TGTGCCAGCAGACGACAGGGGATCTCTGGAAACACCATATATTTT. It codes for CASRRQGISGNTIYF.